The clone carrying this TCR beta chain showed up just once. What it recognizes is unknown. J gave up 2 bases and V 6 bases, and 11 bases lay outside the gene matches. This CDR3 has 18 residues. Sequencing used immunoSEQ multiplex PCR; TCRdb keeps in-frame clones, though not all of them. Of some 90,000 clones listed, 78% are singletons. The data originate from a study of PD-1 blockade in classical Hodgkin lymphoma. The study, taken as a whole, reports: Reports described newly diagnosed patients as having lower baseline TCR diversity than healthy donors.

Time point of the sample: cycle 4 day 1 (C4D1), after five to seven weeks of nivolumab. Following autologous stem cell transplantation, relapse occurred in every patient, and exposure to brentuximab vedotin varied. The J gene is TRBJ1-5, the V gene TRBV23-1; 12 nucleotides line up with TRBD1. TRBV23-1 is filed as an ORF, its function uncertain. The sample was peripheral blood mononuclear cells (PBMCs), taken before the fourth cycle of nivolumab. The receptor comes from a human donor with classical Hodgkin lymphoma. The CDR3 DNA sequence: TGCGCCAGCAGCACCGGGACAGGGGGCGCAAATGGCAATCAGCCCCAGCATTTT. This sequence encodes CASSTGTGGANGNQPQHF.